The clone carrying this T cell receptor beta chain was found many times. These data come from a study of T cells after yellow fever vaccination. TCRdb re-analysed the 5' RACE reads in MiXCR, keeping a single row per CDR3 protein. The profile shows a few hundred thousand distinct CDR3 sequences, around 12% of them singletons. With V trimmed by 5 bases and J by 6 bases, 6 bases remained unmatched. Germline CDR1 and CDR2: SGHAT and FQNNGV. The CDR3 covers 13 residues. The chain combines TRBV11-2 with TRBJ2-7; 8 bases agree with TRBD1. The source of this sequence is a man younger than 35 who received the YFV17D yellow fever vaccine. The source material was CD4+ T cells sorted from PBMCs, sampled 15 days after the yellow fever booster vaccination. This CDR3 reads CASSTTGVGEQYV. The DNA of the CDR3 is TGTGCCAGCAGCACGACAGGGGTAGGCGAGCAGTACGTC.